This TCR beta chain comes out of a study of spatial heterogeneity in lung cancer. TCRdb re-analysed the 5' RACE reads in MiXCR, keeping a single row per CDR3 protein. The table records 20,000 to 30,000 distinct CDR3 sequences, roughly 10% of them present only once. Study-level results: Expanded intratumoral alpha and beta TCR counts tracked tumor mutation counts.

As for this clonotype: Its target is not known.

The length of the CDR3 is 14 residues. Between the trimmed V and J ends, which lost 2 bases and 5 bases, there was a span of 14 bases. The germline V gene encodes CDR1 DFQATT and CDR2 SNEGSKA (reference sequence). The time point was: sample taken at primary tumor resection. The sequencing used lung tumor tissue, collected at surgery. The chain links TRBV20-1 to TRBJ2-3, with D maybe TRBD2 (5 bases). This receptor was identified in a male donor with early-stage non-small cell lung cancer. CDR3 DNA sequence: TGCAGTGCTAGACCCGTGGATCGGGAAGATACGCAGTATTTT. It encodes CSARPVDREDTQYF.